This T cell receptor beta chain was documented in a study of regulatory T cells in long-lasting Graves disease (dated by TCRdb to 2020 to 2022). In the study overall: Persistent Graves' disease was defined as persistently positive TSH receptor autoantibodies together with antithyroid drug treatment for over 5 years. Patients with persistent Graves' disease were compared with patients with newly diagnosed Graves' disease using TCR sequencing and RNA sequencing of peripheral blood. The study was registered as a clinical trial and conducted in China. A total of approximately 35 samples were covered by TCR sequencing, comprising roughly 13 persistent and around 20 newly diagnosed Graves' disease patients. In the clinical cohort, patients with persistent Graves' disease had used antithyroid drugs for an average of about 9.3 years. The investigation overall reported the following: Because the primary lesion, thyroid tissue, could not be accessed, the study looked at peripheral blood alone. Patients with persistent disease shared more public clonotypes (over 2,500) than newly diagnosed patients did (966). Compared with newly diagnosed patients, persistent Graves' disease patients had lower TCR Shannon entropy and fewer highly expanded clones, which suggests clonal expansion. TRBV28, TRBJ1-2 and TRBJ2-5 were preferentially used in persistent disease, while TRBV20-1 and TRBJ2-1 were favored in newly diagnosed disease. Sequencing and analysis were limited to the TCR beta chain. As a limitation, the authors acknowledged that the small sample size may reduce accuracy.

This clonotype was seen at least ten times. The clone's antigen remains unknown. The record has no base qualities; no much larger clone is one base away. Trimming costs V 0 bases and J 7 bases, and their ends lie 16 bases apart. The CDR3 has 15 amino acids, counting the end cysteine and phenylalanine. Only the CDR3 DNA is retained, 45 bases long and in frame from the first base. CDR1 LGHDT and CDR2 YNNKEL were looked up in the germline V gene (reference sequence). The protocol used for the library was multiplex PCR. TCRdb records Illumina HiSeq 4000 as the sequencer. To build TCR beta libraries, CDR3 regions were amplified by Arm-PCR using iRepertoire HTBI primers. PCR products were gel purified before sequencing. The paper's processing steps were these. Gene usage analysis of CDR3 amino acid clonotypes used the approximately 62 TRBV and 12 to 15 TRBJ segments found across samples. COPE and FqMerger were used to merge filtered high-quality paired reads into contigs. BLAST was used to align contigs to IMGT TRBV, TRBD and TRBJ reference genes, and CDR3 was defined according to IMGT. Any clonotype with a frequency above 0.1% was counted as a highly expanded clone. Shannon entropy was used to measure repertoire diversity, and the Gini coefficient was used to measure V-J evenness. A clonotype was considered public if more than one individual shared it. Clones were called with MiXCR by TCRdb after fastp trimmed the public reads at Q25, and only in-frame beta chains were retained. When rows share a CDR3 protein, they turn into one entry using the most common DNA and genes. The V and J calls follow TCRdb's processing rather than the paper's. Across this sample there are 350,000 to 500,000 distinct CDR3 sequences, with roughly a fifth seen only once. The top ten clonotypes cover more than 13% of the sample.

This sample's time point label indicates: persistent/refractory GD, antithyroid drugs over 5 years with positive TRAb. For both TCR sequencing and RNA sequencing, RNA was extracted from PBMCs in TRIzol. Graves' disease was diagnosed according to American Thyroid Association guidelines. Patients for the study were recruited at an endocrinology department in Xi'an, China. Each patient gave roughly 10 milliliters of peripheral blood, collected in an EDTA anticoagulant tube. Ficoll Paque Plus density gradient separation was used to isolate PBMCs, and no additional T cell sorting was done. An Agilent 2100 Bioanalyzer and agarose gel were used to check RNA quality, while a NanoDrop 2000 measured RNA concentration.

The sequencing here drew on peripheral blood mononuclear cells (PBMCs), taken when the disease was refractory, from a patient treated with antithyroid drugs. The TCR was taken from a female donor with Graves disease. The chain uses TRBV3-1 and TRBJ2-7, with the D segment possibly TRBD1 or TRBD2, each aligning over 5 bases. The CDR3 corresponds to CASSQDGGPSREQYF. The sequenced DNA is TGTGCCAGCAGCCAAGATGGGGGACCCAGTCGTGAGCAGTACTTC.